This TCR beta chain was retrieved from a study of shared clonotypes between healthy human individuals. Findings and caveats of the study: Having only a few donors restricted how much genetic and exposure-history diversity was captured. Among donors, sharing of clonotypes was expected to be affected by sequencing depth. What rarefaction showed was incomplete sorted-subset sequencing despite large depth.

As defined, naive CD8 cells were CD45RO-negative and positively selected for CCR7, with terminally differentiated effector memory CD45RA+ cells excluded. Donors, without exception, were Caucasian adults residing in Nashville, Tennessee. Points on this clone: The antigen remains undetermined.

Trimming pared 0 bases from V and 0 bases from J, leaving 17 bases between. Germline V gives CDR1 SQVTM, CDR2 ANQGSEA. The CDR3 consists of 17 residues. Sequencing was performed with immunoSEQ multiplex PCR; in TCRdb, only in-frame clones are kept and a portion is missing. This table has some 2.1 million clones, roughly 95% appearing once. The rearrangement joins TRBV29-1 to TRBJ1-2; D may be TRBD1 (5 bases). The sequence was obtained from a man aged 18 to 30 in good health. Some clones in this sample may be carry-over from other donors' samples. Sequencing input: naive CD8+ T cells from PBMCs. The CDR3: CSVEDLVGELANYGYTF. As DNA, the CDR3 is TGCAGCGTTGAAGATCTGGTAGGGGAATTAGCTAACTATGGCTACACCTTC.